Listed below are T cell receptor beta chains from one sample, sequenced in a study of blood T cell repertoires in COVID-19. Repertoires were generated with immunoSEQ multiplex PCR, while TCRdb's copy carries only in-frame clones and drops some. This table holds roughly 100,000 clones, approximately 88% found once. What was sequenced was peripheral blood. The receptors originated from a human donor in a cohort sampled during active COVID-19. CDR3s include the opening cysteine and the closing phenylalanine or tryptophan. The order of the fields is V gene, clone size, D gene, J gene, CDR3 protein, CDR3 DNA. D genes are given only for firm matches. Clone size is stated in some rows and not others, as once, few, many or a class when expanded.

TRBV18	.	.	TRBJ2-2	CASSPDPINTGELFF	TGTGCCAGCTCACCAGATCCTATCAACACCGGGGAGCTGTTTTTT
TRBV5-1	.	TRBD1	TRBJ1-6	CASSLGQGSSPLHF	TGCGCCAGCAGCTTGGGACAGGGCAGTTCACCCCTCCACTTT
TRBV10-3	once	.	TRBJ2-5	CATAPQGTQETQYF	TGTGCCACGGCCCCTCAGGGGACCCAAGAGACCCAGTACTTC
TRBV6-1	few	.	TRBJ1-5	CASSEGGRTRQPQHF	TGTGCCAGCAGTGAAGGTGGGAGGACAAGGCAGCCCCAGCATTTT
TRBV5-4	.	.	TRBJ1-4	CASSRGENEKLFF	TGTGCCAGCAGCCGGGGGGAGAATGAAAAACTGTTTTTT
TRBV18	.	.	TRBJ1-2	CASSLGGGYTF	TGTGCCAGCTCACTGGGAGGAGGCTACACCTTC
TRBV5-1	.	TRBD1	TRBJ1-5	CASSLTGTGGNQPQHF	TGCGCCAGCAGCTTGACCGGGACAGGGGGCAATCAGCCCCAGCATTTT
TRBV24-1	.	.	TRBJ1-2	CATSEGADGYTF	TGTGCCACCAGTGAGGGGGCTGATGGCTACACCTTC
TRBV19	.	TRBD1	TRBJ2-7	CASSIRTGGYEQYF	TGTGCCAGTAGTATTAGAACAGGGGGCTACGAGCAGTACTTC
TRBV9	.	TRBD2	TRBJ2-1	CASSVESSGGRAYNEQFF	TGTGCCAGCAGCGTAGAGTCTAGCGGGGGGAGAGCCTACAATGAGCAGTTCTTC
TRBV18	.	.	TRBJ1-5	CASSPEVGNLGQPQHF	TGTGCCAGCTCACCAGAGGTCGGCAATCTGGGTCAGCCCCAGCATTTT
TRBV7-2	.	.	TRBJ1-5	CASSLVQGSNQPQHF	TGTGCCAGCAGCTTAGTTCAGGGGAGCAATCAGCCCCAGCATTTT
TRBV7-9	.	.	TRBJ1-1	CASTEAGNTEAFF	TGTGCCAGCACGGAGGCGGGGAACACTGAAGCTTTCTTT
TRBV12-3/TRBV12-4	once	.	TRBJ1-2	CASSLKAYYGYTF	TGTGCCAGCAGTTTAAAAGCTTACTATGGCTACACCTTC
TRBV6-5	.	TRBD1	TRBJ2-7	CASSSIRDRAYEQYF	TGTGCCAGCAGTTCCATCCGGGACAGAGCCTACGAGCAGTACTTC
TRBV5-5	.	TRBD2	TRBJ2-1	CASSSGLAGGEQFF	TGTGCCAGCAGCTCCGGACTAGCAGGTGGCGAGCAGTTCTTC
TRBV18	.	TRBD1	TRBJ1-1	CASSPGNRGGEAFF	TGTGCCAGCTCACCCGGGAACAGGGGAGGTGAAGCTTTCTTT
TRBV4-1	.	TRBD1	TRBJ1-2	CASSQGGQGARGGYTF	TGCGCCAGCAGCCAAGGCGGACAGGGGGCGCGAGGTGGCTACACCTTC
TRBV4-1	.	.	TRBJ1-4	CASRFSQQNEKLFF	TGCGCCAGCAGATTCTCACAGCAAAATGAAAAACTGTTTTTT
TRBV20-1	few	.	TRBJ1-1	CSASKGYITEAFF	TGCAGTGCTAGTAAGGGGTACATCACTGAAGCTTTCTTT
TRBV6-1	few	TRBD1	TRBJ1-1	CASSDARGWTEAFF	TGTGCCAGCAGTGATGCCAGGGGGTGGACTGAAGCTTTCTTT
TRBV20-1	.	TRBD1	TRBJ1-2	CSASGTGTANYGYTF	TGCAGTGCTAGTGGAACCGGGACAGCTAACTATGGCTACACCTTC
TRBV7-2	.	.	TRBJ2-1	CASSLRATRGEQFF	TGTGCCAGCAGCTTACGGGCGACAAGGGGGGAGCAGTTCTTC
TRBV7-6	few	TRBD1	TRBJ1-5	CASSPYGQAGQPQHF	TGTGCCAGCAGCCCCTACGGACAGGCAGGACAGCCCCAGCATTTT
TRBV4-2	few	.	TRBJ1-5	CASSQALGQQYQPQHF	TGTGCCAGCAGCCAAGCCTTGGGCCAGCAATATCAGCCCCAGCATTTT
TRBV3-1/TRBV3-2	.	.	TRBJ2-7	CASSQVTSEQYF	TGTGCCAGCAGCCAAGTCACTTCCGAGCAGTACTTC
TRBV9	once	.	TRBJ1-1	CASSVAGSLVTEAFF	TGTGCCAGCAGCGTAGCAGGGTCCTTGGTCACTGAAGCTTTCTTT
TRBV11-2	.	.	TRBJ1-2	CASSSPGRDYGYTF	TGTGCCAGCAGCTCCCCGGGGAGGGACTATGGCTACACCTTC
TRBV9	.	.	TRBJ2-3	CASSVEWQGGLDTQYF	TGTGCCAGCAGCGTAGAATGGCAGGGGGGCTTGGATACGCAGTATTTT
TRBV5-1	few	.	TRBJ2-7	CASSLAPGDSFSYEQYF	TGCGCCAGCAGCTTGGCCCCGGGGGACAGCTTCTCCTACGAGCAGTACTTC
TRBV7-2	.	.	TRBJ2-7	CASSLAAYSTYEQYF	TGTGCCAGCAGCTTAGCCGCCTACTCCACCTACGAGCAGTACTTC
TRBV7-9	.	.	TRBJ1-5	CASSRGWGNQPQHF	TGTGCCAGCAGTAGGGGGTGGGGTAATCAGCCCCAGCATTTT
TRBV15	.	TRBD2	TRBJ2-1	CATSRDISGGAGPYNEQFF	TGTGCCACCAGCAGAGATATTAGCGGGGGGGCCGGCCCCTACAATGAGCAGTTCTTC
TRBV2	.	.	TRBJ2-4	CASRELAGVLNIQYF	TGTGCCAGCAGAGAACTAGCTGGGGTCTTAAACATTCAGTACTTC
TRBV25-1	.	TRBD1	TRBJ1-1	CASSEQGAEAFF	TGTGCCAGCAGTGAACAGGGGGCCGAAGCTTTCTTT
TRBV3-1/TRBV3-2	.	.	TRBJ1-5	CASSQESERGMYGNQPQHF	TGTGCCAGCAGCCAAGAGAGTGAGAGGGGGATGTACGGCAATCAGCCCCAGCATTTT
TRBV6-2/TRBV6-3	.	.	TRBJ2-5	CASSKRELQETQYF	TGTGCCAGCAGTAAAAGGGAGCTCCAAGAGACCCAGTACTTC
TRBV5-1	.	TRBD1	TRBJ1-1	CASSPTGVGAFF	TGCGCCAGCAGCCCAACAGGGGTCGGAGCTTTCTTT
TRBV15	.	TRBD2	TRBJ2-3	CATSRGTSGGRSTDTQYF	TGTGCCACCAGCAGAGGGACTAGCGGGGGCCGTAGCACAGATACGCAGTATTTT
TRBV19	.	.	TRBJ1-3	CASSATVFSGNTIYF	TGTGCCAGTAGTGCGACAGTTTTCTCTGGAAACACCATATATTTT
TRBV7-2	.	TRBD1	TRBJ1-5	CASSYRQGGNQPQHF	TGTGCCAGCAGCTATCGACAGGGAGGAAATCAGCCCCAGCATTTT
TRBV5-1	once	.	TRBJ1-2	CASRGTGTLMRGYTF	TGCGCCAGCAGGGGAACCGGGACATTGATGCGTGGCTACACCTTC
TRBV4-2	.	.	TRBJ1-6	CASSQDYRVRNSPLHF	TGTGCCAGCAGCCAAGATTACAGGGTAAGGAATTCACCCCTCCACTTT
TRBV20-1	.	TRBD2	TRBJ2-7	CSASPPRGGSYEQYF	TGCAGTGCTAGTCCCCCCCGGGGGGGCTCCTACGAGCAGTACTTC
TRBV7-9	.	.	TRBJ2-2	CASSSRRGRTGELFF	TGTGCCAGCAGCTCACGCAGGGGTCGGACCGGGGAGCTGTTTTTT
TRBV5-6	many	TRBD1	TRBJ2-2	CASSWDRLARYTGELFF	TGTGCCAGCAGCTGGGACAGGCTCGCGCGTTATACCGGGGAGCTGTTTTTT
TRBV2	.	TRBD2	TRBJ2-1	CASMNPSGGNEQFF	TGTGCCAGCATGAACCCATCGGGGGGCAATGAGCAGTTCTTC
TRBV27	once	.	TRBJ2-3	CASSLAAASDTQYF	TGTGCCAGCAGTTTAGCGGCAGCTTCAGATACGCAGTATTTT
TRBV3-1/TRBV3-2	.	.	TRBJ1-1	CASTLTGVGAFF	TGTGCCAGCACCCTTACCGGGGTAGGAGCTTTCTTT
TRBV28	.	.	TRBJ1-2	CPSRGCGYTF	TGTCCGAGCCGGGGATGTGGCTACACCTTC
TRBV28	.	.	TRBJ1-3	CASSLTGGNTIYF	TGTGCCAGCAGTTTGACGGGGGGAAACACCATATATTTT
TRBV6-2/TRBV6-3	.	.	TRBJ1-2	CASSYSGGLGYTF	TGTGCCAGCAGTTACTCCGGGGGACTGGGCTACACCTTC
TRBV12-3/TRBV12-4	.	.	TRBJ2-5	CASSKRQEETQYF	TGTGCCAGCAGTAAAAGACAGGAAGAGACCCAGTACTTC
TRBV11-2	.	TRBD1	TRBJ1-1	CASTGQGARNTEAFF	TGTGCCAGCACTGGACAGGGGGCAAGGAACACTGAAGCTTTCTTT
TRBV12-5	few	.	TRBJ1-5	CASGVHQPQHF	TGTGCTAGTGGCGTCCATCAGCCCCAGCATTTT